The clone carrying this TCR beta chain was detected a few times. Antigen: not known. This sample stems from a study of STAT5B mutations in CD4+ large granular lymphocyte leukemia. The assay was immunoSEQ multiplex PCR, and TCRdb's table has in-frame clones only and misses some. The sample holds about 48,000 clones, roughly three quarters seen once. Whole-study results and caveats: Main leukemic clonotypes were patient-specific, but 20% to 25% appeared at low frequency elsewhere. Higher CD4+ than CD8+ T-LGLL clonality might reflect small sample size.

The V segment lost 8 bases and the J segment 4 bases; nucleotides outside the gene matches: 7. The CDR3 has 13 amino acids. From germline, CDR1 is LNHDA and CDR2 SQIVND (reference sequence). Specimen: CD4+ T cells from blood buffy coats. This receptor was identified in a human donor in good health. J is TRBJ1-1 and V is TRBV19; TRBD1 aligns across 7 bases. CDR3 region: CASADRLGTEAFF. DNA of the CDR3: TGTGCCAGTGCGGACAGGTTAGGCACTGAAGCTTTCTTT.